The entry below describes one TCR beta chain. This entry belongs to a study of shared T cell receptors in the human thymus. Germline CDR1 reads SGHNT; CDR2 reads YYREEE (reference sequence). Trimming took 4 bases from V and 12 from J; bases not matched to a gene: 7. The CDR3 runs 14 residues. Using immunoSEQ multiplex PCR, the repertoire was profiled, and TCRdb retains in-frame clones only, with some absent. The repertoire holds 600,000 or so clones, with roughly 86% as singletons. These data also formed part of another study, on human thymus T cells. That investigation notes: The donors were infants in Finland with congenital heart defects, otherwise immunologically healthy. Surgeons resected thymus tissue during corrective heart surgery. Across thymic and blood repertoires, the usage of V and J genes appeared to be biased. Related research described thymic repertoires that were highly overlapping among unrelated individuals.

Sequenced sample: thymocytes. This sequence originates from a boy in the first two years of life with a congenital heart defect. The chain combines TRBV5-4 with TRBJ1-6; 10 bases agree with TRBD1. The CDR3 loop reads CASSTGTGEVPLHF. The DNA for the CDR3 is TGTGCCAGCAGCACCGGGACAGGGGAGGTACCCCTCCACTTT.